One and the same sample provided the 14 T cell receptor beta chains below, sequenced in a study of prognosis after radiotherapy for stage I lung cancer. With two-round multiplex PCR, TCR beta CDR3 sequences were amplified from genomic DNA. Primers (each specific to one TRBV or TRBJ gene) were used in first-round PCR. A single record per CDR3 protein comes from TCRdb applying MiXCR to the multiplex PCR reads. This repertoire shows around 59,000 distinct CDR3 sequences, around 27% found once; its top ten account for 6% to 9%. Sequenced here: PBMCs, sampled before or after stereotactic body radiation therapy (not recorded which). These receptor sequences come from a donor over 45 with non-small cell lung cancer.

This clonotype was counted at least ten times. The chain joins TRBV5-1 to TRBJ1-1; D is possibly TRBD1 (6 bases). CDR1 and CDR2 (germline): SGHRS, YFSETQ. The ends were cut back, 4 bases at V and 1 base at J, with 20 bases in the middle. The CDR3 totals 17 residues. The CDR3 spells CASSLTPPGQQNTEAFF. CDR3 DNA sequence: TGCGCCAGCAGCCTCACCCCTCCGGGACAACAGAACACTGAAGCTTTCTTT.

Many counts were recorded for this clonotype. The V call is TRBV5-1, the J call TRBJ2-5, with 8 bases fitting TRBD2. CDR1 is SGHRS, CDR2 YFSETQ, per germline. J gave up 5 bases and V 3 bases, and 6 bases lay outside the gene matches. The CDR3 totals 14 residues. The chain's CDR3 is CASSSGTRAETQYF. CDR3 coding DNA: TGCGCCAGCAGCTCCGGGACTAGAGCGGAGACCCAGTACTTC.

About this clonotype: One base away lies a much larger clone, so this may be a sequencing read error. V and J are TRBV5-5 and TRBJ2-3, with D uncertain. Germline assignment: CDR1 SGHKS and CDR2 YYEKEE (reference sequence). The CDR3 contains 15 residues. In DNA, the CDR3 is TGTGCCAGCTGCTTATTTCCCCTTAGCACAGATACGCAGTATTTT. It translates to CASCLFPLSTDTQYF.

This clonotype was counted at least ten times. The chain has TRBV4-2 and TRBJ2-3, with a weak D call TRBD2 (6 bases). V was cut by 1 base and J by 1 base, with 15 bases left in between. The CDR3 is 17 amino acids. Germline CDR1 and CDR2: LGHNA and YNFKEQ. In DNA, the CDR3 is TGTGCCAGCAGCCAAGTGGGGCGGGGTGGGGGCACAGATACGCAGTATTTT. Translated, it gives CASSQVGRGGGTDTQYF.

This clonotype qualifies as medium-sized. The gene calls are TRBV6-5 and TRBJ1-6; a possible D gene is TRBD1 (5 bases). V was cut by 2 bases and J by 8 bases, with 13 bases left in between. Germline values: CDR1 MNHEY, CDR2 SVGAGI. This CDR3 is 15 amino acids long. Here the CDR3 reads CASSYLSQGDSPLHF. The CDR3 DNA reads TGTGCCAGCAGTTACCTGAGTCAGGGTGATTCACCCCTCCACTTT.

At least ten counts were recorded for this clonotype. The J gene is TRBJ1-4, the V gene TRBV7-9, with D hard to call. Between the trimmed V and J ends, which lost 3 bases and 8 bases, there was a span of 16 bases. This CDR3 region has 15 residues. CDR1 and CDR2 (germline): SEHNR, FQNEAQ (reference sequence). CDR3 bases: TGTGCCAGCAGCTTGGTCCTCTACAGTGAAGAAAAACTGTTTTTT. It yields the protein CASSLVLYSEEKLFF.

This clonotype was recorded many times. The V and J genes are TRBV7-9 and TRBJ2-3; 12 bases match TRBD2. Germline-derived CDR1 and CDR2 are SEHNR and FQNEAQ (reference sequence). The CDR3 is made up of 14 amino acids. Trimming removed 5 bases from V and 4 bases from J; junction bases left unmatched: 1. The CDR3 nucleotides are TGTGCCAGCAGCCCTAGCGGGGGGGCAGATACGCAGTATTTT. Translated: CASSPSGGADTQYF.

The table lists this clonotype with many counts. A junction end diverges from the germline sequence, so it may reflect a read error. The chain combines TRBV30 with TRBJ2-5, with 7 bases matching TRBD2. CDR1 and CDR2 (germline): GTSNPN, SVGIG (reference sequence). CDR3 length: 15 residues. CDR3 nucleotides: TGTGCCTGGAGCACAGAGGGGCTAGCGGACTTCCGCCCCCTCTTC. Translated: CAWSTEGLADFRPLF.

As concerns this clonotype: A far larger clone lies a single base away; this is likely a read error. The chain has TRBV6-4 and TRBJ2-7; D perhaps matches TRBD2 (6 bases). The V gene's germline CDR1 is MRHNA and CDR2 SNTAGT. The CDR3 totals 15 residues. V lost 9 bases and J lost 3, with 21 bases in between. The CDR3 region is CARSQYSGRNYEQYF. The CDR3 DNA sequence: TGTGCCAGAAGTCAATACAGCGGGCGGAACTACGAGCAGTACTTC.

Turning to this clonotype: A far larger clone is one base from this, pointing to a likely read error. The chain joins TRBV6-5 to TRBJ2-2; 7 bases align to TRBD1. Unmatched junction bases numbered 11, after V lost 10 bases and J lost 3 bases. Germline values: CDR1 MNHEY, CDR2 SVGAGI. The CDR3 loop spans 15 amino acids. The CDR3 is CAIKGAGADTGELFF. The CDR3 DNA follows: TGTGCCATCAAGGGGGCAGGGGCGGACACCGGGGAGCTGTTTTTT.

The sample holds many counts of this clonotype. This chain uses TRBV7-8 with TRBJ1-1; D may be TRBD1 (6 bases). Germline CDR1 SGHVS, CDR2 FQNEAQ. The length of the CDR3 is 15 residues. Trimming stripped 5 bases from V and 1 base from J, with 14 bases between. CDR3 sequence reads: CASSPPPGQNTEAFF. The CDR3 region has the DNA TGTGCCAGCAGCCCCCCCCCGGGACAGAACACTGAAGCTTTCTTT.

This clonotype was seen repeatedly, ten times or more. This chain joins TRBV5-1 and TRBJ1-2; 9 bases agree with TRBD1. The CDR3 is 17 residues long. V shed 1 base, J shed 6 bases, and the junction held 13 bases outside the gene matches. The germline V gene has CDR1 SGHRS and CDR2 YFSETQ. CDR3 DNA: TGCGCCAGCAGCTTGCTAGGGACAGGGATCTGGAACGATGGCTACACCTTC. As protein: CASSLLGTGIWNDGYTF.

Concerning this clonotype itself: This may stem from a read error, because a much larger clone lies one nucleotide away. Without the conserved terminal phenylalanine or tryptophan, this CDR3 likely stems from a read error. The rearrangement joins TRBV30 to TRBJ2-7; D may match TRBD1 or TRBD2 (5 bases each). The germline V gene encodes CDR1 GTSNPN and CDR2 SVGIG (reference sequence). The CDR3 runs to 15 residues. The germline V and J ends were trimmed by 3 bases and 2 bases, with 17 bases remaining between them. In DNA form, the CDR3 reads TGTGCCTGGAGGGGACCCGAGCAGGGTGCCTACGAGCAGTACTCC. Protein: CAWRGPEQGAYEQYS.

This clonotype was detected ten times or more. The chain joins TRBV6-1 to TRBJ1-2; 8 nucleotides agree with TRBD1. The CDR3 loop spans 15 amino acids. Trimming took 6 bases from V and 7 from J; bases not matched to a gene: 13. Germline V CDR1 and CDR2: MNHNS, SASEGT. CDR3 nucleotide sequence: TGTGCCAGCAGCTTACAGGGGGTCTCAGTTGGTGGCTACACCTTC. Translation: CASSLQGVSVGGYTF.